This is a list of T cell receptor beta chains from one sample in a study of T cells in Graves' hyperthyroidism and ophthalmopathy. TCRdb re-derived calls from the multiplex PCR reads in MiXCR, one entry per CDR3 protein. The sample holds approximately 510,000 distinct CDR3 sequences, more than 20% seen once. Sequencing was done on a sample of blood. The receptors were gathered from a man between 18 and 29 years old with Graves' hyperthyroidism. Both conserved end residues are trimmed from each CDR3. Clone size is shown for a subset of rows, as once, few, many or a class of expanded clone.

CDR3 length: 14
clone size: -
J gene: TRBJ2-7
V gene: TRBV7-3
CDR3 protein: ASSLHGGRAVYEQY

CDR3 length: 12
clone size: many
J gene: TRBJ1-3
V gene: TRBV5-1
CDR3 protein: ASSLEDLGNTIY

CDR3 length: 13
clone size: once
J gene: TRBJ2-7
V gene: TRBV6-1
CDR3 protein: ASSPTRLVPYEQY

CDR3 length: 16
clone size: -
J gene: TRBJ1-6
V gene: TRBV6-1
CDR3 protein: ASSARTATSSYNSPLH

CDR3 length: 12
clone size: -
J gene: TRBJ1-5
V gene: TRBV6-1
CDR3 protein: ASSAGGESQPQH

CDR3 length: 11
clone size: -
J gene: TRBJ1-1
V gene: TRBV7-9
CDR3 protein: ASSPPRRAEAF

CDR3 length: 13
clone size: many
J gene: TRBJ2-5
V gene: TRBV29-1
CDR3 protein: SVPTFDRTIETQY

CDR3 length: 11
clone size: many
J gene: TRBJ1-5
V gene: TRBV20-1
CDR3 protein: SAREDMNQPQH

CDR3 length: 11
clone size: many
J gene: TRBJ1-2
V gene: TRBV2
CDR3 protein: ASSEGTGYGYT

CDR3 length: 13
clone size: many
J gene: TRBJ2-2
V gene: TRBV12-3/TRBV12-4
CDR3 protein: ASSLVRGAPGELF

CDR3 length: 12
clone size: -
J gene: TRBJ2-5
V gene: TRBV3-1
CDR3 protein: ASSRRSPGETQY

CDR3 length: 12
clone size: -
J gene: TRBJ1-2
V gene: TRBV12-3/TRBV12-4
CDR3 protein: ASSLSLGQGGYT

CDR3 length: 13
clone size: many
J gene: TRBJ1-5
V gene: TRBV6-5
CDR3 protein: ASMPDSGGGQPQH

CDR3 length: 14
clone size: -
J gene: TRBJ1-1
V gene: TRBV5-5
CDR3 protein: ASSWGPSFMNTEAF

CDR3 length: 12
clone size: many
J gene: TRBJ1-1
V gene: TRBV6-1
CDR3 protein: ASRLSRDHTEAF

CDR3 length: 12
clone size: many
J gene: TRBJ2-2
V gene: TRBV12-3/TRBV12-4
CDR3 protein: ASRETRQAGELF

CDR3 length: 16
clone size: many
J gene: TRBJ2-6
V gene: TRBV3-1
CDR3 protein: ASSPGLSSNSGANVLT

CDR3 length: 12
clone size: many
J gene: TRBJ1-5
V gene: TRBV12-3/TRBV12-4
CDR3 protein: ASSTGQGRQPQH

CDR3 length: 13
clone size: many
J gene: TRBJ1-2
V gene: TRBV28
CDR3 protein: ASSPWTGGSYGYT

CDR3 length: 11
clone size: -
J gene: TRBJ2-7
V gene: TRBV12-3/TRBV12-4
CDR3 protein: ASSPLAYYEQY

CDR3 length: 12
clone size: -
J gene: TRBJ2-7
V gene: TRBV10-2
CDR3 protein: ASSGRDRGGEQY

CDR3 length: 12
clone size: few
J gene: TRBJ2-7
V gene: TRBV6-1
CDR3 protein: ASKPIVGAYEQY

CDR3 length: 12
clone size: many
J gene: TRBJ1-5
V gene: TRBV28
CDR3 protein: ASSGTDINQPQH

CDR3 length: 11
clone size: many
J gene: TRBJ1-1
V gene: TRBV24-1
CDR3 protein: ATRKGPSTEAF

CDR3 length: 13
clone size: many
J gene: TRBJ2-7
V gene: TRBV27
CDR3 protein: ASSLRGNPLYEQY

CDR3 length: 13
clone size: many
J gene: TRBJ2-7
V gene: TRBV12-3/TRBV12-4
CDR3 protein: ASSTGQGAAYEQY

CDR3 length: 14
clone size: few
J gene: TRBJ1-1
V gene: TRBV3-1
CDR3 protein: ASSLTGTALNTEAF

CDR3 length: 13
clone size: few
J gene: TRBJ2-5
V gene: TRBV28
CDR3 protein: ASSSGQGHQETQY

CDR3 length: 13
clone size: few
J gene: TRBJ2-7
V gene: TRBV5-1
CDR3 protein: ASSLEATGSYEQY

CDR3 length: 14
clone size: many
J gene: TRBJ2-5
V gene: TRBV12-3/TRBV12-4
CDR3 protein: ASSPRGMEYQEAQY

CDR3 length: 13
clone size: -
J gene: TRBJ1-1
V gene: TRBV12-3/TRBV12-4
CDR3 protein: ASSLSGLVGTEAF

CDR3 length: 11
clone size: many
J gene: TRBJ1-5
V gene: TRBV20-1
CDR3 protein: SAKGLYNQPQH

CDR3 length: 17
clone size: once
J gene: TRBJ2-4
V gene: TRBV2
CDR3 protein: ASSLLKTSGLGAKNIQY

CDR3 length: 10
clone size: many
J gene: TRBJ2-5
V gene: TRBV29-1
CDR3 protein: SVVGGEETQY

CDR3 length: 15
clone size: many
J gene: TRBJ2-5
V gene: TRBV30
CDR3 protein: AWMGQGMEGAQETQY

CDR3 length: 12
clone size: few
J gene: TRBJ2-5
V gene: TRBV6-1
CDR3 protein: ASSRTSGGWAQY

CDR3 length: 14
clone size: many
J gene: TRBJ2-7
V gene: TRBV12-3/TRBV12-4
CDR3 protein: ASSLQRLAEAYEQY

CDR3 length: 12
clone size: few
J gene: TRBJ1-5
V gene: TRBV19
CDR3 protein: ASSIQAHNQPQH

CDR3 length: 12
clone size: many
J gene: TRBJ2-7
V gene: TRBV6-2/TRBV6-3
CDR3 protein: ASSLQSLAGEQY

CDR3 length: 12
clone size: many
J gene: TRBJ1-1
V gene: TRBV13
CDR3 protein: ASSFGTSVSEAF

CDR3 length: 12
clone size: many
J gene: TRBJ2-5
V gene: TRBV7-8
CDR3 protein: ASSYYTSQETQY